This T cell receptor (beta chain) was sequenced during a study of monozygotic twins with inflammatory bowel disease. This CDR3 has 15 residues. TCRdb reprocessed the 5' RACE reads and reports one entry per CDR3 protein, with no DNA. This repertoire includes about 300,000 distinct CDR3 sequences. Study observations and caveats: Limited statistical power may explain no repertoire similarity difference between concordant and discordant twins.

To note about this clonotype: What it binds is unknown.

Researchers collected about 2.5 ml of blood per donor. Sequenced material: blood. This TCR was sampled from a human donor with ulcerative colitis or Crohn's disease, or a healthy co-twin of an affected twin (not recorded which). The chain carries TRBV12-3 or TRBV12-4 and TRBJ2-7; with no DNA, the TCRdb D assignment of TRBD1 cannot be verified. CDR3 region: CASRPSGRGYYEQYF.